One and the same sample provided the 25 T cell receptor beta chains below, sequenced in a study of human T cells and chemical hapten exposure. Time point given: patch test 3, about 24 weeks after DPC sensitization. Treatment given: therapeutic diphenylcyclopropenone sensitization with weekly scalp DPC. Each CDR3 protein gets one entry after TCRdb re-called the RACE reads with MiXCR. The table records over 150,000 distinct CDR3 sequences, around a quarter of them present only once. This specimen was whole blood, taken in connection with sensitization to the hapten diphenylcyclopropenone (DPC). Receptor source: a woman aged 18-29 years with alopecia areata. Some clones in this sample may be carry-over from other donors' samples.

The chain carries TRBV29-1 and TRBJ2-3; 12 bases line up with TRBD2. The V gene's germline CDR1 is SQVTM and CDR2 ANQGSEA. The length of the CDR3 is 15 residues. The ends lost 8 bases at V and 2 bases at J; junction bases unmatched: 8. The chain's CDR3 is CSFRTSGANTDTQYF. In nucleotides, the CDR3 is TGCAGCTTCCGGACTAGCGGGGCCAACACAGATACGCAGTATTTT.

In regard to this clonotype: The junction and the germline gene differ at one end; a read error may be behind it. The chain couples TRBV4-3 to TRBJ2-1; no clear D. Germline values: CDR1 LGHNA, CDR2 YSLEER. The CDR3 consists of 15 residues. CDR3 nucleotides: TGTGCCAGCAGCCAAGATAAAGGGTCCTACAATGAGCAGTTCTTC. It specifies CASSQDKGSYNEQFF.

The V and J genes are TRBV6-1 and TRBJ2-7; 10 bases map to TRBD1. Germline CDR1 and CDR2: MNHNS and SASEGT. J gave up 3 bases and V 8 bases, and 7 bases lay outside the gene matches. This CDR3 region has 14 residues. The CDR3 is CASPGTGAIYEQYF. As DNA, the CDR3 is TGTGCCAGCCCTGGGACAGGGGCAATCTACGAGCAGTACTTC.

This clonotype was counted at least ten times. The chain joins TRBV11-2 to TRBJ1-1; D not certain. Deletions cut 5 bases from V and 4 bases from J, with 11 bases between. Germline CDR1 reads SGHAT; CDR2 reads FQNNGV. The CDR3 extends over 13 amino acids. The chain's CDR3 is CASSRRRATEAFF. In DNA, the CDR3 is TGTGCCAGCAGCCGAAGACGGGCCACTGAAGCTTTCTTT.

This clonotype has more than one count but fewer than ten. The J gene is TRBJ2-3, the V gene TRBV29-1; D call uncertain. CDR1 and CDR2 (germline): SQVTM, ANQGSEA. The CDR3 is 13 residues long. V was trimmed by 2 bases and J by 4 bases, leaving 10 bases between them. DNA for the CDR3: TGCAGCGTTGAACAGCGCCCGGCAGATACGCAGTATTTT. It translates to CSVEQRPADTQYF.

This clonotype is a singleton in its sample. V gene TRBV7-6 combines with J gene TRBJ2-1, with a tentative D call TRBD2 (5 bases). Germline V gene sequence: CDR1 SGHVS, CDR2 FNYEAQ. Deletions cut 5 bases from V and 9 bases from J, with 17 bases between. This CDR3 has 14 amino acids. CDR3 nucleotides: TGTGCCAGCAGCCCCGAGGTGAGGGCGGGTGAGCAGTTCTTC. Amino acid sequence: CASSPEVRAGEQFF.

This clonotype was detected only a few times. This chain joins TRBV3-1 and TRBJ1-2; no firm D call. Trimming shortened V by 5 bases and J by 1 base, and 26 bases separated the two germline ends. The CDR3 extends over 19 amino acids. Germline V gene lookup returns CDR1 LGHDT and CDR2 YNNKEL (reference sequence). The CDR3 region has the DNA TGTGCCAGCAGCTATCTCCTCACAAGGGCGCCCCATATTAACTATGGCTACACCTTC. This sequence encodes CASSYLLTRAPHINYGYTF. Filled out from reference TRBV3-1 and TRBJ1-2, the complete variable domain reads DTAVSQTPKYLVTQMGNDKSIKCEQNLGHDTMYWYKQDSKKFLKIMFSYNNKELIINETVPNRFSPKSPDKAHLNLHINSLELGDSAVYFCASSYLLTRAPHINYGYTFGSGTRLTVV.

V gene TRBV5-1 combines with J gene TRBJ2-2; D remains unclear. The V end was cut by 1 base, the J end by 5 bases, with 6 bases between. The CDR3 covers 13 residues. CDR1 and CDR2 from the germline V gene are SGHRS and YFSETQ. CDR3 region: CASSLLWTGELFF. The CDR3 region has the DNA TGCGCCAGCAGCTTGTTGTGGACCGGGGAGCTGTTTTTT.

The rearrangement joins TRBV20-1 to TRBJ2-7; D is perhaps TRBD1 or TRBD2 (5 bases each). The V gene lost 5 bases and the J gene lost 0 bases, with 14 bases spanning the gap. CDR1 is DFQATT and CDR2 is SNEGSKA in the germline V gene (reference sequence). This CDR3 contains 14 residues. CDR3 nucleotides: TGCAGTGCTTGGGACGGTGCCTACTCCTACGAGCAGTACTTC. Translation: CSAWDGAYSYEQYF.

This clonotype has only one observation. The CDR3 loop reads CSARGRGPDTQYF. In DNA, the CDR3 is TGCAGTGCTAGAGGGCGAGGCCCAGATACGCAGTATTTT. The genes are TRBV20-1 and TRBJ2-3, with no clear D. The germline V gene encodes CDR1 DFQATT and CDR2 SNEGSKA (reference sequence). The CDR3 consists of 13 residues. V was shortened by 1 base and J by 4 bases, with 9 bases between the two germline ends.

The chain employs TRBV29-1 and TRBJ1-3; no reliable D call. CDR1 is SQVTM and CDR2 is ANQGSEA in the germline V gene. This CDR3 has 14 amino acids. The V end was cut by 1 base, the J end by 2 bases, with 9 bases between. Here the CDR3 DNA reads TGCAGCGTTGAAGTGGGAGTTGCTGGAAACACCATATATTTT. Protein sequence: CSVEVGVAGNTIYF.

This clonotype was seen at least ten times. The chain has TRBV7-2 and TRBJ2-7, with D possibly matching TRBD1 (5 bases). Germline CDR1 reads SGHTA; CDR2 reads FQGNSA. The V gene lost 1 base and the J gene lost 5 bases, with 12 bases spanning the gap. The CDR3 totals 14 residues. CDR3 sequence (DNA): TGTGCCAGCAGCTTAGTTCAGGGATTCAACGAGCAGTACTTC. Protein product: CASSLVQGFNEQYF. The whole variable domain, remainder taken from reference TRBV7-2 and TRBJ2-7, is GAGVSQSPSNKVTEKGKDVELRCDPISGHTALYWYRQSLGQGLEFLIYFQGNSAPDKSGLPSDRFSAERTGGSVSTLTIQRTQQEDSAVYLCASSLVQGFNEQYFGPGTRLTVT.

The CDR3 region has the DNA TGCGCCAGCAGCCAAGAACTAGCGGTCTACGAGCAGTACTTC. Its protein is CASSQELAVYEQYF. The chain employs TRBV4-3 and TRBJ2-7, with TRBD2 matching 8 bases. V lost 0 bases to trimming and J lost 3 bases; unmatched junction nucleotides: 1. The length of the CDR3 is 14 residues. Germline V lookup: CDR1 LGHNA, CDR2 YSLEER.

The chain combines TRBV2 with TRBJ2-1, with D unresolved. Germline V CDR1 and CDR2: SNHLY, FYNNEI. V lost 7 bases and J lost 0, with 13 bases in between. The CDR3 is made up of 15 amino acids. The CDR3 nucleotides read TGTGCCAGCACCGACCTATCCTTCTCCTACAATGAGCAGTTCTTC. This sequence encodes CASTDLSFSYNEQFF.

This clonotype was found a few times. The chain combines TRBV4-3 with TRBJ2-7; D is perhaps TRBD2 (6 bases). V was cut by 1 base and J by 7 bases, with 14 bases left in between. Germline loops: CDR1 LGHNA, CDR2 YSLEER. The CDR3 sequence is 14 residues long. CDR3 in amino acids: CASSQALAEVEQYF. CDR3 sequence (DNA): TGCGCCAGCAGCCAAGCACTAGCCGAGGTTGAGCAGTACTTC.

Only a few counts were recorded for this clonotype. The chain has TRBV29-1 and TRBJ1-2; 7 nucleotides agree with TRBD1. CDR1 and CDR2 from the germline V gene are SQVTM and ANQGSEA. The CDR3 consists of 16 residues. The ends lost 1 base at V and 3 bases at J; junction bases unmatched: 11. The CDR3 coding sequence is TGCAGCGTTGAAGGTCGTAGGGGGCAGGATGACTATGGCTACACCTTC. Residues: CSVEGRRGQDDYGYTF.

This clonotype was seen more than once but under ten times. The genes are TRBV12-3 or TRBV12-4 and TRBJ2-5, with TRBD2 identical over 12 bases. There are 14 residues in the CDR3. Trimming took 5 bases from V and 10 from J; bases not matched to a gene: 8. DNA of the CDR3: TGTGCCAGCAGTCCACTAGCGGGAGGTTCGATCCAGTACTTC. Translated, it gives CASSPLAGGSIQYF.

J is TRBJ2-4 and V is TRBV21-1; the table calls TRBD1, which could not be checked here. TRBV21-1 is a recognized pseudogene. The CDR3 extends over 14 amino acids. The CDR3 DNA sequence: TGTGCCAGCCTCTGGGGACAGGGAAAAAACATTCAGTACTTC. As protein: CASLWGQGKNIQYF.

This clonotype has only a few counts. The chain is built from TRBV7-2 and TRBJ1-1; D is unclear. Per germline, CDR1 SGHTA and CDR2 FQGNSA. The CDR3 runs to 13 residues. Trimming cost V 5 bases and J 1 base, with 8 bases left between them. CDR3 protein: CASSAGPNTEAFF. For the CDR3, the DNA is TGTGCCAGCAGCGCGGGTCCGAACACTGAAGCTTTCTTT.

The gene calls are TRBV29-1 and TRBJ2-7, with a possible D match to TRBD1 (6 bases). In germline, CDR1 is SQVTM, CDR2 ANQGSEA. The length of the CDR3 is 11 residues. V was trimmed by 7 bases and J by 5 bases, leaving 12 bases between them. The CDR3: CSAGRGHEQYF. CDR3 nucleotides: TGCAGCGCCGGCAGGGGCCACGAGCAGTACTTC.

This clonotype was detected only a few times. The V gene is TRBV7-3, the J gene TRBJ2-1; no definite D call. This CDR3 comprises 15 residues. Deletions cut 5 bases from V and 2 bases from J, with 13 bases between. Per germline, CDR1 SGHTA and CDR2 FQGTGA. This CDR3 reads CASSPRPVAYNEQFF. CDR3 DNA sequence: TGTGCCAGCAGCCCCCGGCCGGTAGCCTACAATGAGCAGTTCTTC.

This clonotype has more than one count but fewer than ten. The chain carries TRBV19 and TRBJ1-5; unclear D gene. CDR1 LNHDA and CDR2 SQIVND come from the germline V gene (reference sequence). CDR3 length equals 15 residues. V was shortened by 7 bases and J by 2 bases, with 15 bases between the two germline ends. The CDR3 loop reads CASTVSGGGNQPQHF. CDR3 DNA: TGTGCCAGTACCGTTTCGGGTGGGGGCAATCAGCCCCAGCATTTT.

The V and J genes are TRBV27 and TRBJ2-2; 12 nucleotides line up with TRBD2. CDR3 length equals 17 residues. CDR1 and CDR2 (germline): MNHEY, SMNVEV (reference sequence). Germline trimming cut 7 bases from V and 2 bases from J; bases unmatched to any gene: 8. The CDR3 loop reads CASKASGGAINTGELFF. The CDR3 coding sequence is TGTGCCAGCAAAGCTAGCGGGGGGGCCATTAACACCGGGGAGCTGTTTTTT.

J is TRBJ1-1 and V is TRBV7-3; TRBD1 might be the D (6 bases). Per the germline V gene, CDR1 is SGHTA and CDR2 is FQGTGA. This CDR3 spans 14 amino acids. Trimming cost V 10 bases and J 3 bases, with 18 bases left between them. CDR3: CATSLGGAHTEAFF. DNA for the CDR3: TGTGCCACCTCCTTGGGGGGGGCGCACACTGAAGCTTTCTTT.

This clonotype was picked up a small number of times. The chain uses TRBV10-3 and TRBJ2-1; D uncertain. V dropped 10 bases and J dropped 5 bases, with 18 bases sitting between them. The CDR3 spans 14 residues. Per germline, CDR1 ENHRY and CDR2 SYGVKD. This chain's CDR3 is CATLGSLLNNEQFF. In DNA form, the CDR3 reads TGTGCCACCCTGGGCTCCCTCCTAAACAATGAGCAGTTCTTC.